This TCR beta chain was recorded in a study of T cells after posttransplantation cyclophosphamide. This table comes from immunoSEQ multiplex PCR, and its TCRdb copy is limited to in-frame clones, with some not included. Sampling found tens of thousands of clones, none seen once. Germline V gene data show CDR1 as KGHSH and CDR2 as LQKENI. The CDR3 totals 15 residues. Peripheral blood was collected from the related graft donor on the marrow donation day. The TCR originated in a man aged 50 to 59 in good health, CMV-negative, and a related stem cell transplant donor. This rearrangement joins TRBV18 to TRBJ2-5; 12 bases are a match to TRBD1. The end of the DNA fits TRBJ2-7 better, so the J call may be wrong. Input material: PBMCs. The CDR3 DNA sequence: TGTGCCAGCTCACGACCGGGACAGGGGGCTTACGAGCAGTACTTC. Protein sequence: CASSRPGQGAYEQYF.